This TCR beta chain was sequenced for a study of blood T cell repertoires in COVID-19. Study at large: COVID-19 samples, acute and convalescent, were from the United States, Italy and Spain. Sample material is recorded as cDNA or gDNA derived from T cells, B-cell-depleted T cells, or PBMCs.

Original analysis: Reference gene primer amplification gave nucleated cell count estimates. Sequencing used immunoSEQ multiplex PCR; TCRdb keeps in-frame clones, though not all of them. V and J calls and clone size are copied from that table; D and trimming were computed from the DNA. This repertoire shows about 130,000 clones, 70% to 80% found once; its top ten account for roughly 9.8%. With V trimmed by 5 bases and J by 1 base, 7 bases remained unmatched. The CDR3 runs 15 residues. The germline V gene encodes CDR1 LNHDA and CDR2 SQIVND (reference sequence). The chain carries TRBV19 and TRBJ1-2, with 7 bases identical to TRBD1. The specimen was peripheral blood. The clonotype comes from a man aged 55 to 69 who had recovered from COVID-19. The CDR3 loop is CASSASTGFNYGYTF. CDR3 sequence (DNA): TGTGCCAGTAGTGCCTCGACAGGGTTTAACTATGGCTACACCTTC.